Shown below are 21 T cell receptor beta chains from a single sample sequenced in a study of T cell responses to AZD1222 COVID-19 vaccine. Assay used: immunoSEQ multiplex PCR; TCRdb lists only in-frame clones, some missing. The sample has around 110,000 clones; about 90% are singletons. This specimen consisted of peripheral blood, obtained on day 0 of AZD1222 vaccination. Receptors originate from an adult in good health.

The rearrangement joins TRBV7-2 to TRBJ1-2, with 7 bases aligning to TRBD1. Trimming took 0 bases from V and 12 from J; bases not matched to a gene: 10. The CDR3 covers 14 residues. Germline-derived CDR1 and CDR2 are SGHTA and FQGNSA. The CDR3 coding sequence is TGTGCCAGCAGCTTAGCGGAGACAGGGTTAATAGACACCTTC. Translating gives CASSLAETGLIDTF.

This sequence joins TRBV7-8 and TRBJ1-2; 9 bases fit TRBD1. V trimming: 1 base; J trimming: 6 bases; junction bases outside the gene matches: 9. There are 16 residues in the CDR3. The germline V gene has CDR1 SGHVS and CDR2 FQNEAQ. The CDR3 DNA follows: TGTGCCAGCAGCTTAGTTCTGGGACAGGGAGGCCATGGCTACACCTTC. It is translated as CASSLVLGQGGHGYTF. The complete variable domain, with remaining parts taken from reference TRBV7-8 and TRBJ1-2, reads GAGVSQSPRYKVAKRGQDVALRCDPISGHVSLFWYQQALGQGPEFLTYFQNEAQLDKSGLPSDRFFAERPEGSVSTLKIQRTQQEDSAVYLCASSLVLGQGGHGYTFGSGTRLTVV.

The rearrangement links TRBV24-1 to TRBJ2-5, with 8 bases aligning to TRBD1. The V gene end was trimmed by 4 bases and the J gene end by 5 bases; junction bases not matched to a gene: 8. The CDR3 contains 15 residues. Per the germline V gene, CDR1 is KGHDR and CDR2 is SFDVKD. CDR3 DNA sequence: TGTGCCACCAGTGAGATCCAGGGGGCGATCGAGACCCAGTACTTC. It translates to CATSEIQGAIETQYF.

The CDR3 DNA follows: TGTGCCAGCAGCGTAGCAACAGATACGCAGTATTTT. Translation: CASSVATDTQYF. V and J are TRBV11-2 and TRBJ2-3; D unclear. The ends were cut back, 5 bases at V and 3 bases at J, with 6 bases in the middle. Germline CDR1 and CDR2: SGHAT and FQNNGV. The CDR3 extends over 12 amino acids.

The chain employs TRBV9 and TRBJ2-1; D uncertain. Trimming took 3 bases from V and 5 from J, leaving 15 bases between them. In germline, CDR1 is SGDLS, CDR2 YYNGEE. The CDR3 runs 15 residues. The CDR3 is CASSGDWKLHNEQFF. CDR3 DNA: TGTGCCAGCAGCGGGGATTGGAAGCTCCACAATGAGCAGTTCTTC.

This chain connects TRBV28 to TRBJ1-5; D may be TRBD1 (5 bases). V gave up 5 bases and J gave up 0 bases, with 14 bases separating them. Germline CDR1 reads MDHEN; CDR2 reads SYDVKM. CDR3 length equals 16 residues. CDR3 DNA: TGTGCCAGCAGTGGGGGGGGTTATTATAGCAATCAGCCCCAGCATTTT. Translated, it gives CASSGGGYYSNQPQHF.

The genes are TRBV4-1 and TRBJ1-1; the D gene is possibly TRBD1 (5 bases). Per germline, CDR1 MGHRA and CDR2 YSYEKL. With 6 bases removed from V and 3 bases from J, the gap between germline ends came to 14 bases. This CDR3 has 14 amino acids. CDR3 sequence (DNA): TGCGCCAGCAGAAGGCCCTTGGGGGACACTGAAGCTTTCTTT. As protein: CASRRPLGDTEAFF.

The chain is built from TRBV5-6 and TRBJ1-2; D remains unclear. The CDR3 is 12 amino acids. V gave up 4 bases and J gave up 8 bases, with 12 bases separating them. Germline CDR1 reads SGHDT; CDR2 reads YYEEEE. For the CDR3, the DNA is TGTGCCAGCAGCGCCACACTCTGGGGCTACACCTTC. This gives the protein CASSATLWGYTF.

CDR3 sequence: CASSSFDLNTGELFF. In DNA form, the CDR3 reads TGTGCCAGCAGCTCCTTCGATCTGAACACCGGGGAGCTGTTTTTT. This sequence joins TRBV7-3 and TRBJ2-2; D not certain. V was cut by 4 bases and J by 1 base, with 10 bases left in between. The CDR3 has 15 residues. Germline V gene lookup returns CDR1 SGHTA and CDR2 FQGTGA.

The genes are TRBV3-1 (or the pseudogene TRBV3-2) and TRBJ1-2; 7 nucleotides align to TRBD1. This CDR3 contains 17 residues. V shed 1 base and J 1 base; nucleotides not matched to a gene: 9. Germline CDR1 and CDR2: LGHDT and YNNKEL (reference sequence). Written as DNA, the CDR3 is TGTGCCAGCAGCCAAGGACAGGGAAGGGCGATTAACTATGGCTACACCTTC. It is translated as CASSQGQGRAINYGYTF.

The rearrangement joins TRBV4-2 to TRBJ2-5; 10 bases agree with TRBD2. In germline, CDR1 is LGHNA, CDR2 YNFKEQ. V dropped 2 bases and J dropped 2; count of bases not matched to a gene: 5. The CDR3 extends over 16 amino acids. CDR3 nucleotides: TGTGCCAGCAGCCAAAAGAGCGGGGGGGATCAAGAGACCCAGTACTTC. It encodes CASSQKSGGDQETQYF.

The chain employs TRBV2 and TRBJ2-5; D is tentatively TRBD1 or TRBD2 (5 bases each). The CDR3 consists of 15 residues. The germline V and J ends were trimmed by 7 bases and 5 bases, with 20 bases remaining between them. Germline V gene data show CDR1 as SNHLY and CDR2 as FYNNEI. CDR3 residues: CASTSFRDVGETQYF. The CDR3 DNA reads TGTGCCAGCACGAGTTTCCGGGACGTAGGGGAGACCCAGTACTTC.

V usage is TRBV15 and J usage is TRBJ1-6, with unresolved D. The germline V gene encodes CDR1 LNHNV and CDR2 YYDKDF (reference sequence). This CDR3 comprises 20 residues. The ends were cut back, 3 bases at V and 0 bases at J, with 21 bases in the middle. As DNA, the CDR3 is TGTGCCACCAGCAGCCTTCCCGCGCGGACGGTAAGCTCCTATAATTCACCCCTCCACTTT. It codes for CATSSLPARTVSSYNSPLHF.

This clone was seen a few times. In nucleotides, the CDR3 is TGCGCCAGCTACGCTGGGACAGGGGCGTACGAGCAGTACTTC. This gives the protein CASYAGTGAYEQYF. The chain is built from TRBV5-1 and TRBJ2-7; 10 nucleotides align to TRBD1. Germline loops: CDR1 SGHRS, CDR2 YFSETQ. CDR3 length: 14 residues. J lost 4 bases, V lost 7 bases, and 8 bases had no gene match. Based on the CDR3 plus reference TRBV5-1 and TRBJ2-7, the full variable domain is KAGVTQTPRYLIKTRGQQVTLSCSPISGHRSVSWYQQTPGQGLQFLFEYFSETQRNKGNFPGRFSGRQFSNSRSEMNVSTLELGDSALYLCASYAGTGAYEQYFGPGTRLTVT.

This clone appeared a few times. The genes are TRBV27 and TRBJ2-7; D uncertain. V shed 2 bases and J shed 2 bases, with 19 bases lying between them. This CDR3 region has 17 residues. The germline V gene encodes CDR1 MNHEY and CDR2 SMNVEV (reference sequence). The CDR3 loop is CASSLSGSRIPPYEQYF. CDR3 nucleotides: TGTGCCAGCAGTTTAAGTGGCTCGCGTATCCCCCCCTACGAGCAGTACTTC.

This clone was recorded a few times. Other nucleotide sequences in the sample specify the same CDR3. The CDR3 here is CSASSGSSYEQYF. The CDR3 DNA follows: TGCAGTGCTAGTTCGGGAAGCTCCTACGAGCAGTACTTC. The gene calls are TRBV20-1 and TRBJ2-7; maybe TRBD2 (5 bases). The CDR3 is 13 residues long. V lost 3 bases, J lost 0 bases, and 9 bases lay in between. Germline lookup yields CDR1 DFQATT and CDR2 SNEGSKA (reference sequence).

This clone was seen just once. This chain joins TRBV7-2 and TRBJ1-5; D uncertain. Trimming shortened V by 5 bases and J by 4 bases, and 12 bases separated the two germline ends. The CDR3 is 14 residues long. Germline-derived CDR1 and CDR2 are SGHTA and FQGNSA. CDR3 sequence reads: CASSPPDENQPQHF. The CDR3 DNA is TGTGCCAGCAGCCCCCCGGACGAGAATCAGCCCCAGCATTTT.

The chain carries TRBV19 and TRBJ2-7; TRBD1 might be the D (6 bases). The CDR3 sequence is 14 residues long. Trimming left V 10 bases short and J 5 bases short, with 21 bases between. CDR1 and CDR2 from the germline V gene are LNHDA and SQIVND (reference sequence). CDR3 region: CATALGTPPNEQYF. For the CDR3, the DNA is TGTGCCACCGCTTTGGGGACACCGCCTAACGAGCAGTACTTC.

This clone was recorded once. Here the CDR3 DNA reads TGTGCCAGCAGCTTTCCACCGGGGGGCGGTGAGCAGTTCTTC. Protein sequence: CASSFPPGGGEQFF. The rearrangement joins TRBV9 to TRBJ2-1; D perhaps matches TRBD2 (7 bases). Germline values: CDR1 SGDLS, CDR2 YYNGEE. The CDR3 extends over 14 amino acids. The V and J ends lost 4 bases and 9 bases respectively, with 17 bases between them.

The chain uses TRBV7-2 and TRBJ1-5, with 8 bases lining up with TRBD1. V lost 1 base and J lost 0; bases outside the gene matches: 8. The CDR3 covers 18 residues. CDR1 and CDR2 (germline): SGHTA, FQGNSA. CDR3 sequence reads: CASSLVGIGQGSNQPQHF. The CDR3 DNA is TGTGCCAGCAGCTTAGTGGGAATTGGACAGGGTAGCAATCAGCCCCAGCATTTT.

This chain connects TRBV28 to TRBJ1-3; 8 nucleotides match TRBD1. The CDR3 totals 13 residues. Germline CDR1 MDHEN, CDR2 SYDVKM. The ends lost 7 bases at V and 6 bases at J; junction bases unmatched: 5. CDR3 sequence (DNA): TGTGCCAGCATATACAGGGGGACAAACACCATATATTTT. Translated, it gives CASIYRGTNTIYF.